Here is one TCR beta chain with its context. Its antigen remains unidentified. This CDR3 is 14 amino acids long. From germline, CDR1 is SEHNR and CDR2 FQNEAQ (reference sequence). The ends lost 3 bases at V and 7 bases at J; junction bases unmatched: 3. The data are from a study of Tregs in tolerant kidney transplant recipients. Thawed PBMCs were FACS-sorted into unstimulated CD4+CD25+CD127- regulatory T cells, CD4+CD25- non-regulatory cells, CD4 and CD8 cells. Study findings and constraints: Few patients were studied, so findings need validation in larger groups. Activated donor B cell expansion appeared to reveal the most relevant donor-specific TCRbeta repertoire. Biological reproducibility was not directly addressed in this study.

Generated by immunoSEQ multiplex PCR, the TCRdb table keeps only in-frame clones and is missing some. The sample contains 110,000 or so clones, around 94% of which appear only once. The chain is built from TRBV7-9 and TRBJ1-6, with 7 bases lining up with TRBD1. The origin of this receptor is a human donor in good health. Specimen: CD4+ T cells from blood. The CDR3 region is CASSFDRANSPLHF. The DNA for the CDR3 is TGTGCCAGCAGCTTTGACAGGGCAAATTCACCCCTCCACTTT.